The 27 T cell receptor beta chains below were found in one sample sequenced in a study of blood T cell repertoires in COVID-19. The assay was immunoSEQ multiplex PCR, and TCRdb's table has in-frame clones only and misses some. The sample holds a few hundred thousand clones, roughly 84% seen once. Sequenced: PBMCs or T cells enriched from blood (not recorded which). Every receptor here comes from a man aged 45 to 65 who had recovered from COVID-19.

The chain links TRBV5-1 to TRBJ1-3; no clear D gene. Germline V gene data show CDR1 as SGHRS and CDR2 as YFSETQ. V was clipped by 0 bases and J by 0 bases, with 7 bases between them. This CDR3 has 15 residues. This CDR3 is CASSLGAVSGNTIYF. CDR3 in DNA: TGCGCCAGCAGCTTGGGGGCAGTCTCTGGAAACACCATATATTTT.

The rearrangement links TRBV5-1 to TRBJ2-5; D is perhaps TRBD2 (5 bases). CDR3 size: 13 residues. V lost 7 bases, J lost 4 bases, and 14 bases lay in between. Looked up from germline, CDR1 is SGHRS and CDR2 is YFSETQ. Here the CDR3 reads CASAEANGETQYF. As DNA, the CDR3 is TGCGCCAGCGCGGAGGCCAATGGAGAGACCCAGTACTTC.

This clone turned up a few times. The chain carries TRBV2 and TRBJ1-2, with 7 bases matching TRBD1. Unmatched junction bases numbered 14, after V lost 6 bases and J lost 10 bases. This CDR3 has 14 residues. Per germline, CDR1 SNHLY and CDR2 FYNNEI. CDR3 DNA: TGTGCCAGCAGGGACAGGATCGGCAAATTTGTCTACACCTTC. This codes for CASRDRIGKFVYTF.

This chain uses TRBV24-1 with TRBJ2-1; 10 nucleotides match TRBD2. This CDR3 region has 15 residues. The trim removed 10 bases at V and 4 bases at J, leaving 9 bases unmatched. The germline V gene has CDR1 KGHDR and CDR2 SFDVKD. The CDR3 DNA is TGTGCCACACCCATAGCGGGGGGCAGGTACAATGAGCAGTTCTTC. Amino acid sequence: CATPIAGGRYNEQFF.

The rearrangement links TRBV11-1 to TRBJ2-1; no definite D call. CDR1 is SGHAT and CDR2 is FQDESV in the germline V gene (reference sequence). This CDR3 region has 13 residues. Trimming removed 8 bases at V and 0 bases at J, with 8 bases between. Here the CDR3 DNA reads TGTGCCAGCTGCCAGGACTCCTACAATGAGCAGTTCTTC. Its translation is CASCQDSYNEQFF.

This chain joins TRBV5-8 and TRBJ2-7, with a weak D call TRBD2 (6 bases). CDR1 SGHTS and CDR2 YDEGEE come from the germline V gene. The CDR3 covers 12 residues. V was clipped by 4 bases and J by 9 bases, with 14 bases between them. The CDR3 region has the DNA TGTGCCAGCAGCCCCGGCCGGGGGTGGCAGTACTTC. As protein: CASSPGRGWQYF.

The chain uses TRBV7-3 and TRBJ2-3; no firm D call. Trimming cost V 0 bases and J 4 bases, with 8 bases left between them. The CDR3 length is 14 residues. Germline V gene data show CDR1 as SGHTA and CDR2 as FQGTGA. The CDR3 coding sequence is TGTGCCAGCAGCTTAACTTCCTCGGCAGATACGCAGTATTTT. It encodes CASSLTSSADTQYF.

The J gene is TRBJ1-1, the V gene TRBV5-1, with 8 bases that match TRBD1. Germline V CDR1 and CDR2: SGHRS, YFSETQ. This CDR3 spans 14 amino acids. The J segment lost 1 base and the V segment lost 4 bases, leaving 3 bases of the junction unmatched. The CDR3 loop is CASSPGTGNTEAFF. CDR3 nucleotide sequence: TGCGCCAGCAGCCCCGGGACAGGGAACACTGAAGCTTTCTTT.

A note on this clone: Mismatch with germline at one junction end may stem from a read error. CDR3: CASNLRGNRYTF. The CDR3 DNA follows: TGTGCCAGCAATTTAAGGGGGAATCGCTACACCTTC. The chain has TRBV28 and TRBJ1-2, with TRBD1 as a possible D gene (6 bases). Germline CDR1 reads MDHEN; CDR2 reads SYDVKM. CDR3 length: 12 amino acids.

The genes are TRBV19 and TRBJ1-2; perhaps TRBD1 as D (5 bases). V dropped 4 bases and J dropped 1 base, with 13 bases sitting between them. The CDR3 covers 15 residues. CDR1 LNHDA and CDR2 SQIVND come from the germline V gene (reference sequence). CDR3 in amino acids: CASSRETVSNYGYTF. The CDR3 coding sequence is TGTGCCAGTAGTAGAGAGACAGTGAGTAACTATGGCTACACCTTC.

The V and J genes are TRBV30 and TRBJ1-6; 7 bases line up with TRBD1. The CDR3 runs 13 residues. V gave up 5 bases and J gave up 5 bases; unmatched junction bases: 3. Germline assignment: CDR1 GTSNPN and CDR2 SVGIG (reference sequence). Here the CDR3 reads CAWGGQNNSPLHF. The CDR3 DNA follows: TGTGCCTGGGGGGGACAGAATAATTCACCCCTCCACTTT.

The V call is TRBV28, the J call TRBJ2-5; TRBD1 might be the D (5 bases). The germline V and J ends were trimmed by 6 bases and 7 bases, with 15 bases remaining between them. The CDR3 has 13 amino acids. CDR1 and CDR2 from the germline V gene are MDHEN and SYDVKM. The CDR3 sequence: CASRPQGIGTQYF. For the CDR3, the DNA is TGTGCCAGCAGGCCTCAGGGAATCGGGACCCAGTACTTC.

This clone was picked up one time. J is TRBJ2-1 and V is TRBV30; 7 positions agree with TRBD1. CDR3 size: 12 residues. V lost 3 bases to trimming and J lost 10 bases; unmatched junction nucleotides: 6. Germline CDR1 is GTSNPN and CDR2 is SVGIG (reference sequence). CDR3 region: CAWSGQVGEQFF. CDR3 coding DNA: TGTGCCTGGAGCGGACAGGTCGGGGAGCAGTTCTTC.

This sequence joins TRBV9 and TRBJ2-5; D is ambiguous. The CDR3 is made up of 14 amino acids. Trimming cost V 0 bases and J 4 bases, with 10 bases left between them. Germline assignment: CDR1 SGDLS and CDR2 YYNGEE. In nucleotides, the CDR3 is TGTGCCAGCAGCGTAGACCCGAGTAGAGAGACCCAGTACTTC. Residues: CASSVDPSRETQYF.

The chain recombines TRBV5-1 with TRBJ2-1, with D uncertain. V was clipped by 0 bases and J by 3 bases, with 7 bases between them. This CDR3 has 14 amino acids. Germline CDR1 reads SGHRS; CDR2 reads YFSETQ. DNA of the CDR3: TGCGCCAGCAGCTTGGAAGCCTTCTACAATGAGCAGTTCTTC. Residues: CASSLEAFYNEQFF.

The chain carries TRBV9 and TRBJ2-3; D uncertain. The V gene's germline CDR1 is SGDLS and CDR2 YYNGEE. V dropped 1 base and J dropped 3 bases, with 9 bases sitting between them. This CDR3 contains 14 residues. The CDR3: CASSVFPGTDTQYF. CDR3 DNA: TGTGCCAGCAGCGTATTCCCCGGGACAGATACGCAGTATTTT.

The chain links TRBV7-2 to TRBJ1-5, with 7 bases fitting TRBD1. From germline, CDR1 is SGHTA and CDR2 FQGNSA. The CDR3 has 15 amino acids. The J segment lost 3 bases and the V segment lost 1 base, leaving 3 bases of the junction unmatched. DNA of the CDR3: TGTGCCAGCAGCTTAGACAGGGGCTTCAATCAGCCCCAGCATTTT. Translated, it gives CASSLDRGFNQPQHF. Full variable domain (rest looked up from reference TRBV7-2 and TRBJ1-5): GAGVSQSPSNKVTEKGKDVELRCDPISGHTALYWYRQSLGQGLEFLIYFQGNSAPDKSGLPSDRFSAERTGGSVSTLTIQRTQQEDSAVYLCASSLDRGFNQPQHFGDGTRLSIL.

V and J are TRBV6-5 and TRBJ1-2; a possible D gene is TRBD1 (5 bases). CDR3 size: 15 residues. V was cut by 2 bases and J by 3 bases, with 13 bases left in between. The V gene's germline CDR1 is MNHEY and CDR2 SVGAGI. The CDR3 protein is CASSYKGLDYYGYTF. CDR3 DNA sequence: TGTGCCAGCAGTTACAAGGGGCTCGACTACTATGGCTACACCTTC.

V usage is TRBV5-4 and J usage is TRBJ2-3; 9 bases agree with TRBD2. Germline CDR1 is SGHNT and CDR2 is YYREEE (reference sequence). The CDR3 spans 16 residues. V was pared by 1 base and J by 2 bases, with 5 bases of the junction left unmatched. DNA for the CDR3: TGTGCCAGCAGCTTGAGGCTAGCGGGGACCACAGATACGCAGTATTTT. Its protein product is CASSLRLAGTTDTQYF. The full variable domain, with the rest looked up from reference TRBV5-4 and TRBJ2-3, is ETGVTQSPTHLIKTRGQQVTLRCSSQSGHNTVSWYQQALGQGPQFIFQYYREEENGRGNFPPRFSGLQFPNYSSELNVNALELDDSALYLCASSLRLAGTTDTQYFGPGTRLTVL.

This chain uses TRBV4-1 with TRBJ2-1, with D perhaps matching TRBD2 (7 bases). In germline, CDR1 is MGHRA, CDR2 YSYEKL. The V gene lost 4 bases and the J gene lost 10 bases, with 20 bases spanning the gap. The CDR3 extends over 15 amino acids. The CDR3 DNA reads TGCGCCAGCAGCCGAATACAGGGAGGGGGAATGGAGCAGTTCTTC. Its translation: CASSRIQGGGMEQFF.

This chain joins TRBV19 and TRBJ1-2; D is unresolved. The germline V and J ends were trimmed by 3 bases and 7 bases, with 12 bases remaining between them. The length of the CDR3 is 13 residues. The germline V gene encodes CDR1 LNHDA and CDR2 SQIVND (reference sequence). CDR3 coding DNA: TGTGCCAGTAGTATCAGTATGAGAGGTGGCTACACCTTC. Its translation: CASSISMRGGYTF.

The rearrangement uses TRBV3-1 (or the pseudogene TRBV3-2) and TRBJ1-1; tentative D call: TRBD1 (5 bases). Looked up from germline, CDR1 is LGHDT and CDR2 is YNNKEL (reference sequence). CDR3 length equals 15 residues. V was pared by 4 bases and J by 2 bases, with 14 bases between. In DNA form, the CDR3 reads TGTGCCAGCAGCCCGCGGGACGGCTCCAACACTGAAGCTTTCTTT. This codes for CASSPRDGSNTEAFF.

Concerning this clone: A junction boundary mismatches the germline segment, possibly from a read error. The chain combines TRBV4-2 with TRBJ1-2; TRBD1 agrees at 7 bases. The CDR3 is made up of 15 amino acids. CDR1 and CDR2 from the germline V gene are LGHNA and YNFKEQ. The CDR3 loop is CASRQGDSLNYGYTF. The CDR3 nucleotides are TGTGCCAGCAGACAAGGGGACAGCCTTAACTATGGCTACACCTTC.

The rearrangement joins TRBV7-6 to TRBJ1-1; TRBD1 agrees at 7 bases. Germline CDR1 SGHVS, CDR2 FNYEAQ. Trimming removed 5 bases from V and 1 base from J; junction bases left unmatched: 7. The CDR3 is 15 residues long. Written as DNA, the CDR3 is TGTGCCAGCAGCACCCGACAGGGCAGGAACACTGAAGCTTTCTTT. Translation gives CASSTRQGRNTEAFF.

In this sample, this clone turned up once. The chain is built from TRBV24-1 and TRBJ1-1, with D possibly being TRBD1 (5 bases). The ends were cut back, 8 bases at V and 3 bases at J, with 12 bases in the middle. Looked up from germline, CDR1 is KGHDR and CDR2 is SFDVKD. The CDR3 runs to 13 residues. The CDR3 DNA follows: TGTGCCACCAATCAGACAGAAGACACTGAAGCTTTCTTT. This encodes CATNQTEDTEAFF.

The chain uses TRBV19 and TRBJ1-5; 8 bases align to TRBD1. The CDR3 sequence is 15 residues long. J gave up 2 bases and V 5 bases, and 5 bases lay outside the gene matches. In germline, CDR1 is LNHDA, CDR2 SQIVND (reference sequence). DNA for the CDR3: TGTGCCAGTAGTTCGGACAGGGTTGGCAATCAGCCCCAGCATTTT. Amino acids: CASSSDRVGNQPQHF.

This chain uses TRBV7-2 with TRBJ1-3, with D perhaps TRBD1 (6 bases). This CDR3 spans 14 amino acids. The V end was cut by 5 bases, the J end by 0 bases, with 8 bases between. From germline, CDR1 is SGHTA and CDR2 FQGNSA. CDR3 in amino acids: CASSPGDSGNTIYF. The DNA of the CDR3 is TGTGCCAGCAGCCCAGGGGACTCTGGAAACACCATATATTTT.